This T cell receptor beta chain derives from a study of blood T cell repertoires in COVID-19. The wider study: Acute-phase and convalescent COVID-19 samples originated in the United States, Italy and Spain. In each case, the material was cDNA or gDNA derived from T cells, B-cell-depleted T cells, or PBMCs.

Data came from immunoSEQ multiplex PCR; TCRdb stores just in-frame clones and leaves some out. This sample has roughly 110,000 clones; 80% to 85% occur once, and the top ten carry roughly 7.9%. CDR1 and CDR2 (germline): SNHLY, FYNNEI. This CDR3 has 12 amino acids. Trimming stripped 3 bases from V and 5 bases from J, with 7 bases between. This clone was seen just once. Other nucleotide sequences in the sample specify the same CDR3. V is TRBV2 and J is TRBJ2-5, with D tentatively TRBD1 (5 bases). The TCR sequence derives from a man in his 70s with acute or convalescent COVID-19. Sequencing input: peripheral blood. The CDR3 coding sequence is TGTGCCAGCAGTGACAGGGCCGAGACCCAGTACTTC. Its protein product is CASSDRAETQYF.